The 27 T cell receptor beta chains listed next were all sequenced from one sample in a study of molecular identifiers for immune sequencing clone quantification. TCRdb processed the PCR reads anew with MiXCR; each CDR3 protein has one entry. This table has 460,000 or so distinct CDR3 sequences, about a quarter appearing once. The specimen was naive CD8+ T cells from blood, with Jurkat cell RNA spiked in. As to subset: FACS-sorted CD8+CD4-CCR7+CD45RA+ naive T cells. Receptor source: a human donor in good health. Some libraries in this study had Jurkat cell RNA spiked in.

Concerning this clonotype itself: A read error may be the cause here, since a much bigger clone is one base away. The chain uses TRBV29-1 and TRBJ2-5; possibly TRBD2 for D (6 bases). The CDR3 sequence is 11 residues long. Germline loops: CDR1 SQVTM, CDR2 ANQGSEA. CDR3 DNA: TGCAGCGTTGATCCGGGGGAGACCCAGCACTTC. It specifies CSVDPGETQHF.

This rearrangement joins TRBV19 to TRBJ2-1, with unresolved D. The CDR3 length is 13 residues. CDR1 is LNHDA, CDR2 SQIVND, per germline (reference sequence). V lost 3 bases and J 6 bases, leaving 9 bases between the germline ends. The CDR3 DNA reads as TGTGCCAGTAGTATCGGCCTATCCAATGAGCAGTTCTTC. It is translated as CASSIGLSNEQFF.

V is TRBV19 and J is TRBJ2-5, with TRBD2 matching 10 bases. V dropped 3 bases and J dropped 3; count of bases not matched to a gene: 10. The CDR3 contains 17 residues. From germline, CDR1 is LNHDA and CDR2 SQIVND (reference sequence). CDR3 in DNA: TGTGCCAGTAGTATCCTAGCGGGAGTTGGGGGAAAAGAGACCCAGTACTTC. This sequence encodes CASSILAGVGGKETQYF.

Only a few counts were recorded for this clonotype. J is TRBJ1-1 and V is TRBV20-1; D perhaps matches TRBD1 (5 bases). With 0 bases removed from V and 4 bases from J, the gap between germline ends came to 18 bases. CDR3 size: 16 residues. CDR1 DFQATT and CDR2 SNEGSKA come from the germline V gene (reference sequence). CDR3 loop: CSARDLREVGGTEAFF. The CDR3 nucleotides read TGCAGTGCTAGAGATTTGAGGGAGGTGGGGGGCACTGAAGCTTTCTTT.

This clonotype was counted many times. In DNA form, the CDR3 reads TGTGCCAGCAGCCAAGAACGGCACTATGGCTACACCTTC. It translates to CASSQERHYGYTF. V and J are TRBV3-1 and TRBJ1-2; D gene ambiguous. V was shortened by 0 bases and J by 3 bases, with 5 bases between the two germline ends. The CDR3 runs to 13 residues. CDR1 LGHDT and CDR2 YNNKEL come from the germline V gene (reference sequence). The full variable domain, with the rest looked up from reference TRBV3-1 and TRBJ1-2, is DTAVSQTPKYLVTQMGNDKSIKCEQNLGHDTMYWYKQDSKKFLKIMFSYNNKELIINETVPNRFSPKSPDKAHLNLHINSLELGDSAVYFCASSQERHYGYTFGSGTRLTVV.

There are many counts of this clonotype. V gene TRBV4-1 combines with J gene TRBJ2-3, with D tentatively TRBD2 (6 bases). V lost 1 base and J 4 bases, leaving 12 bases between the germline ends. The CDR3 covers 15 residues. Germline CDR1 MGHRA, CDR2 YSYEKL. The CDR3 DNA is TGCGCCAGCAGCCAAGGGCTAGCGTCGGCAGATACGCAGTATTTT. The encoded protein is CASSQGLASADTQYF.

The CDR3 nucleotides read TGTGCCAGCAGCAATCCCCTAGCGGGCAAGAACACCGGGGAGCTGTTTTTT. It is translated as CASSNPLAGKNTGELFF. The chain links TRBV5-6 to TRBJ2-2, with 8 nucleotides matching TRBD2. The J segment lost 1 base and the V segment lost 4 bases, leaving 9 bases of the junction unmatched. The germline CDR1 and CDR2 sequences are SGHDT and YYEEEE. The CDR3 contains 17 residues.

The chain joins TRBV6-5 to TRBJ2-5; TRBD1 or TRBD2 may be the D gene (5 bases each). V was cut by 4 bases and J by 9 bases, with 15 bases left in between. CDR1 and CDR2 from the germline V gene are MNHEY and SVGAGI. The length of the CDR3 is 13 residues. The CDR3 DNA follows: TGTGCCAGCAGTTCCACACTAGGGGAGCCCCAGTACTTC. It yields the protein CASSSTLGEPQYF.

In its sample, this clonotype was seen a few times. V usage is TRBV5-1 and J usage is TRBJ2-7; 7 positions match TRBD1. V lost 1 base to trimming and J lost 3 bases; unmatched junction nucleotides: 7. Germline V gene sequence: CDR1 SGHRS, CDR2 YFSETQ. The CDR3 is made up of 15 amino acids. For the CDR3, the DNA is TGCGCCAGCAGCTTGACGAGACAGGGCAACTACGAGCAGTACTTC. Protein product: CASSLTRQGNYEQYF.

The chain employs TRBV7-9 and TRBJ2-5; possible D gene TRBD2, 6 bases. Germline V gene lookup returns CDR1 SEHNR and CDR2 FQNEAQ (reference sequence). This CDR3 spans 14 amino acids. V was pared by 3 bases and J by 2 bases, with 10 bases between. The CDR3 spells CASSFGGLQETQYF. CDR3 nucleotide sequence: TGTGCCAGCAGCTTTGGGGGGTTACAAGAGACCCAGTACTTC. The entire variable domain, with the rest obtained from reference TRBV7-9 and TRBJ2-5, is as follows: DTGVSQNPRHKITKRGQNVTFRCDPISEHNRLYWYRQTLGQGPEFLTYFQNEAQLEKSRLLSDRFSAERPKGSFSTLEIQRTEQGDSAMYLCASSFGGLQETQYFGPGTRLLVL.

V is TRBV2 and J is TRBJ2-7; D perhaps matches TRBD1 (6 bases). The ends were cut back, 2 bases at V and 5 bases at J, with 19 bases in the middle. This CDR3 spans 16 amino acids. Germline assignment: CDR1 SNHLY and CDR2 FYNNEI. Written as DNA, the CDR3 is TGTGCCAGCAGTGAAATCGGCAGGCAGGGGTCCCACGAGCAGTACTTC. Its protein product is CASSEIGRQGSHEQYF.

This clonotype has more than one count but fewer than ten. The chain is built from TRBV5-1 and TRBJ2-7; D might be TRBD2 (5 bases). The CDR3 has 16 amino acids. The V gene lost 4 bases and the J gene lost 1 base, with 18 bases spanning the gap. Germline lookup yields CDR1 SGHRS and CDR2 YFSETQ. The CDR3 loop is CASSAPDRGRSYEQYF. DNA of the CDR3: TGCGCCAGCAGCGCGCCTGACCGGGGAAGGTCCTACGAGCAGTACTTC.

The CDR3 nucleotides read TGTGCCAGCAGCGAAGACAGGCCCAGGAGCTCCTACGAGCAGTACTTC. Encoded protein: CASSEDRPRSSYEQYF. This chain uses TRBV5-3 with TRBJ2-7; D might be TRBD1 (6 bases). TRBV5-3 is filed as an ORF, its function uncertain. The CDR3 loop spans 16 amino acids. V was pared by 8 bases and J by 0 bases, with 21 bases between.

This clonotype was detected ten times or more. This rearrangement joins TRBV20-1 to TRBJ2-3, with no clear D. CDR3 length: 13 amino acids. Looked up from germline, CDR1 is DFQATT and CDR2 is SNEGSKA (reference sequence). V lost 1 base, J lost 1 base, and 6 bases lay in between. The CDR3 protein is CSARAHRTDTQYF. CDR3 coding DNA: TGCAGTGCTAGAGCCCACCGCACAGATACGCAGTATTTT.

V and J are TRBV20-1 and TRBJ2-5; D possibly corresponds to TRBD2 (6 bases). This CDR3 comprises 18 residues. Germline lookup yields CDR1 DFQATT and CDR2 SNEGSKA (reference sequence). V was pared by 0 bases and J by 2 bases, with 22 bases between. DNA of the CDR3: TGCAGTGCTAGAGATCTCGGGAGCCTAGCGCTAATTCAAGAGACCCAGTACTTC. The encoded protein is CSARDLGSLALIQETQYF.

V is TRBV20-1 and J is TRBJ2-1, with D unclear. With 1 base removed from V and 6 bases from J, the gap between germline ends came to 13 bases. The CDR3 consists of 14 residues. Looked up from germline, CDR1 is DFQATT and CDR2 is SNEGSKA (reference sequence). The CDR3 DNA is TGCAGTGCTAGAGGCCAAAAAGTAAGCAATGAGCAGTTCTTC. Protein sequence: CSARGQKVSNEQFF.

As concerns this clonotype: A much larger clone lies a single base off, so this may be a read error. The chain is built from TRBV7-2 and TRBJ2-7; D unresolved. In germline, CDR1 is SGHTA, CDR2 FQGNSA. V lost 7 bases and J 9 bases, leaving 13 bases between the germline ends. This CDR3 spans 11 amino acids. The CDR3 coding sequence is TGTGCCAGCACCTCAGGTTTGGGGCAGTACTTC. Its translation is CASTSGLGQYF.

This clonotype was observed at least ten times. The chain combines TRBV7-6 with TRBJ2-7; 7 positions agree with TRBD2. This CDR3 is built from 15 residues. The ends lost 5 bases at V and 3 bases at J; junction bases unmatched: 10. CDR1 is SGHVS, CDR2 FNYEAQ, per germline. In nucleotides, the CDR3 is TGTGCCAGCAGCCAAAGCGGGGCAGGCTACTACGAGCAGTACTTC. Residues: CASSQSGAGYYEQYF. Combining the CDR3 with reference TRBV7-6 and TRBJ2-7 gives the whole variable domain GAGVSQSPRYKVTKRGQDVALRCDPISGHVSLYWYRQALGQGPEFLTYFNYEAQQDKSGLPNDRFSAERPEGSISTLTIQRTEQRDSAMYRCASSQSGAGYYEQYFGPGTRLTVT.

The chain recombines TRBV12-5 with TRBJ2-5; perhaps D is TRBD1 or TRBD2 (5 bases each). The V end was cut by 2 bases, the J end by 9 bases, with 13 bases between. Germline assignment: CDR1 LGHNT and CDR2 FRNRAP. The CDR3 has 13 amino acids. CDR3 nucleotides: TGTGCTAGTGGTTTGTCTGGGGGAGCGCCCCAGTACTTC. This translates into CASGLSGGAPQYF.

V and J are TRBV25-1 and TRBJ1-5, with 8 bases aligning to TRBD1. V gave up 3 bases and J gave up 5 bases; unmatched junction bases: 3. The CDR3 is 14 amino acids. From germline, CDR1 is MGHDK and CDR2 SYGVNS. The CDR3 reads CASSDDRGDQPQHF. The CDR3 DNA sequence: TGTGCCAGCAGTGATGACAGGGGAGATCAGCCCCAGCATTTT.

This clonotype has only one observation. The junction departs from germline at one end; a sequencing error may be responsible. The chain has TRBV29-1 and TRBJ1-2; maybe TRBD1 (6 bases). Germline V gene sequence: CDR1 SQVTM, CDR2 ANQGSEA. CDR3 length: 15 amino acids. CDR3 in amino acids: CSVGGSKQGYYGHTF. The CDR3 region has the DNA TGCAGCGTTGGGGGCTCGAAACAGGGTTACTATGGCCACACCTTC.

The sample holds a few counts of this clonotype. This sequence joins TRBV6-2 or TRBV6-3 and TRBJ2-1; 13 bases are shared with TRBD2. With 5 bases clipped from V and 0 bases from J, the junction kept 10 bases outside the gene matches. Germline loops: CDR1 MNHEY, CDR2 SVGEGT. CDR3 length equals 19 residues. In DNA, the CDR3 is TGTGCCAGCAGTCCCGGGGGACTAGCGGGAAGAAGCTCCTACAATGAGCAGTTCTTC. Its translation is CASSPGGLAGRSSYNEQFF.

A few counts support this clonotype. V usage is TRBV4-3 and J usage is TRBJ1-6, with D perhaps matching TRBD1 (6 bases). The germline CDR1 and CDR2 sequences are LGHNA and YSLEER. The CDR3 sequence is 15 residues long. Trimming shortened V by 8 bases and J by 9 bases, and 20 bases separated the two germline ends. CDR3 nucleotide sequence: TGCGCCAGCGGCCCTGTGTCCGGGGGCGCTTCACCCCTCCACTTT. Amino acid sequence: CASGPVSGGASPLHF.

This clonotype occurred many times. The V and J genes are TRBV27 and TRBJ1-1; TRBD1 might be the D (5 bases). The germline gives CDR1 MNHEY, CDR2 SMNVEV (reference sequence). This CDR3 has 14 residues. Trimming took 6 bases from V and 2 from J, leaving 13 bases between them. The CDR3, as DNA: TGTGCCAGCAGCTTGTGGGGCCCCAACACTGAAGCTTTCTTT. Amino acids: CASSLWGPNTEAFF.

This chain links TRBV11-2 with TRBJ2-1; D gene uncertain. Trimming took 3 bases from V and 7 from J, leaving 10 bases between them. Looked up from germline, CDR1 is SGHAT and CDR2 is FQNNGV. This CDR3 spans 13 amino acids. CDR3 DNA: TGTGCCAGCAGCTTCGAGAGTGGTAATGAGCAGTTCTTC. Amino acid sequence: CASSFESGNEQFF. Drawing the rest from reference TRBV11-2 and TRBJ2-1, the complete variable domain is EAGVAQSPRYKIIEKRQSVAFWCNPISGHATLYWYQQILGQGPKLLIQFQNNGVVDDSQLPKDRFSAERLKGVDSTLKIQPAKLEDSAVYLCASSFESGNEQFFGPGTRLTVL.

The sample holds a few counts of this clonotype. J is TRBJ1-3 and V is TRBV6-5; 8 bases align to TRBD1. CDR3 length: 15 amino acids. V shed 6 bases, J shed 4 bases, and the junction held 8 bases outside the gene matches. Germline V gene data show CDR1 as MNHEY and CDR2 as SVGAGI. The CDR3 region is CASRSPGQDGNTIYF. CDR3 nucleotide sequence: TGTGCCAGCAGGTCTCCGGGACAGGACGGAAACACCATATATTTT.

The CDR3 region has the DNA TGTGCCAGCAGCTTGGGTGCTAGCGGGGGGGCGGGAGAGCAGTACTTC. Protein product: CASSLGASGGAGEQYF. The chain employs TRBV5-6 and TRBJ2-7; 12 positions agree with TRBD2. The CDR3 consists of 16 residues. V dropped 0 bases and J dropped 7; count of bases not matched to a gene: 8. Germline loops: CDR1 SGHDT, CDR2 YYEEEE.